This record covers a single T cell receptor (beta chain). This entry belongs to a study of blood T cell repertoires in COVID-19. Study context: Samples came from the United States, Italy and Spain, spanning acute and convalescent COVID-19. The analysed material was cDNA or gDNA that came from T cells, B-cell-depleted T cells, or PBMCs.

In the original analysis: Amplification of reference gene primers was used by the study to estimate nucleated cell counts. TCRdb keeps only in-frame clones here, not all; method: immunoSEQ multiplex PCR. V, J and clone size derive from that table, while D and trimming were established from the DNA sequence. The sample carries about 100,000 clones, 85% recorded once. Germline V gene sequence: CDR1 KGHSH, CDR2 LQKENI. The CDR3 totals 15 residues. With V trimmed by 2 bases and J by 3 bases, 4 bases remained unmatched. This clonotype was sampled from a woman aged 70-85 years with active or convalescent COVID-19. The V gene is TRBV18, the J gene TRBJ1-1; the match to TRBD1 covers 9 bases. The specimen sequenced was peripheral blood. This chain's CDR3 is CASSPGTGPDTEAFF. The CDR3 nucleotides are TGTGCCAGCTCACCAGGGACAGGGCCCGACACTGAAGCTTTCTTT.